The 25 T cell receptor beta chains reported below all come from one sample, sequenced in a study of regulatory T cells in long-lasting Graves disease. Combining iRepertoire HTBI primers with Arm-PCR of CDR3 regions, the authors built TCR beta libraries. TCRdb reanalysed the multiplex PCR reads using MiXCR and keeps one entry per CDR3 protein. The data contain about 220,000 distinct CDR3 sequences, approximately 20% of them singletons. Regarding time point: newly diagnosed GD, antithyroid drugs for less than 3 months. From RNA extracted from PBMCs, the TCR library was made. The starting material was peripheral blood mononuclear cells (PBMCs), obtained at new diagnosis, from a patient treated with antithyroid drugs. The receptor set was obtained from a female donor with Graves disease.

This clonotype was picked up many times. The J gene is TRBJ1-2, the V gene TRBV27; 9 bases align to TRBD1. After removal of 3 bases from V and 3 bases from J, the junction contained 5 bases not matched to a gene. The CDR3 length is 15 residues. The germline V gene has CDR1 MNHEY and CDR2 SMNVEV (reference sequence). Here the CDR3 DNA reads TGTGCCAGCAGTTTTCGGGACAGGGCCCACTATGGCTACACCTTC. It encodes CASSFRDRAHYGYTF.

There are many counts of this clonotype. The chain couples TRBV7-2 to TRBJ1-2; 7 bases line up with TRBD1. Germline CDR1 and CDR2: SGHTA and FQGNSA. This CDR3 region has 14 residues. V was pared by 3 bases and J by 0 bases, with 1 base of the junction left unmatched. The CDR3 is CASSFGTANYGYTF. CDR3 nucleotides: TGTGCCAGCAGCTTCGGGACAGCTAACTATGGCTACACCTTC.

This clonotype was seen many times. The chain uses TRBV30 and TRBJ1-2; TRBD1 is a possible D gene (6 bases). CDR1 GTSNPN and CDR2 SVGIG come from the germline V gene (reference sequence). Trimming took off 0 bases at V and 4 bases at J, with 9 bases between the two ends. This CDR3 has 13 residues. CDR3 residues: CAWSVGGGYGYTF. CDR3 DNA sequence: TGTGCCTGGAGTGTGGGAGGGGGCTATGGCTACACCTTC.

This clonotype was recorded at least ten times. The rearrangement uses TRBV11-2 and TRBJ2-7; D is unresolved. V lost 5 bases and J lost 3, with 20 bases in between. CDR1 is SGHAT and CDR2 is FQNNGV in the germline V gene. There are 16 residues in the CDR3. CDR3 protein: CASSPTPGGGIYEQYF. For the CDR3, the DNA is TGTGCCAGCAGCCCCACCCCTGGCGGCGGAATCTACGAGCAGTACTTC.

Many counts were recorded for this clonotype. This sequence joins TRBV5-6 and TRBJ1-1; D is ambiguous. The V and J ends lost 3 bases and 6 bases respectively, with 18 bases between them. The germline CDR1 and CDR2 sequences are SGHDT and YYEEEE. The CDR3 runs 15 residues. The CDR3 loop is CASSYLGSAAPEAFF. Here the CDR3 DNA reads TGTGCCAGCAGCTACTTAGGCAGCGCCGCCCCTGAAGCTTTCTTT.

Points on this clonotype: A far larger clone is just one base off, so this is likely a read error. This chain uses TRBV7-2 with TRBJ2-1; no firm D call. Germline V lookup: CDR1 SGHTA, CDR2 FQGNSA. CDR3 size: 13 residues. V gave up 5 bases and J gave up 5 bases, with 10 bases separating them. The CDR3 DNA reads as TGTGCCAGCAGCCAAGCCCGAAACAATGAGCAGTTCTTC. Residues: CASSQARNNEQFF.

Many counts were recorded for this clonotype. The gene calls are TRBV5-1 and TRBJ2-7, with D perhaps matching TRBD1 or TRBD2 (5 bases each). V lost 5 bases and J 2 bases, leaving 11 bases between the germline ends. This CDR3 spans 13 amino acids. Germline V gene sequence: CDR1 SGHRS, CDR2 YFSETQ. The CDR3 region has the DNA TGCGCCAGCAGTGAGGGGTCCACCTACGAGCAGTACTTC. It is translated as CASSEGSTYEQYF.

This clonotype was seen many times. This chain links TRBV2 with TRBJ2-3, with D perhaps TRBD1 or TRBD2 (5 bases each). With 1 base removed from V and 2 bases from J, the gap between germline ends came to 10 bases. This CDR3 has 15 residues. CDR1 and CDR2 from the germline V gene are SNHLY and FYNNEI. The chain's CDR3 is CASSEGQGDTDTQYF. The CDR3 region has the DNA TGTGCCAGCAGTGAAGGGCAGGGAGACACAGATACGCAGTATTTT.

Comment on this clonotype: A far larger clone is one base from this, pointing to a likely read error. The rearrangement joins TRBV7-2 to TRBJ2-5, with D tentatively TRBD1 or TRBD2 (5 bases each). The CDR3 is 14 amino acids. Germline V gene sequence: CDR1 SGHTA, CDR2 FQGNSA. Trimming removed 6 bases at V and 5 bases at J, with 16 bases between. This CDR3 reads CASSEDGTSETQYF. CDR3 sequence (DNA): TGTGCCAGCAGTGAGGATGGGACCTCGGAGACCCAGTACTTC.

This rearrangement joins TRBV2 to TRBJ2-7; D not certain. This CDR3 has 10 residues. The ends were cut back, 10 bases at V and 12 bases at J, with 16 bases in the middle. CDR1 is SNHLY and CDR2 is FYNNEI in the germline V gene. CDR3 bases: TGTGCCATCAGAGGAGCACCCCGGTACTTC. This sequence encodes CAIRGAPRYF.

This clonotype was seen ten or more times. The rearrangement uses TRBV20-1 and TRBJ2-7, with 8 bases aligning to TRBD2. The ends lost 1 base at V and 3 bases at J; junction bases unmatched: 5. Germline loops: CDR1 DFQATT, CDR2 SNEGSKA (reference sequence). This CDR3 has 14 amino acids. CDR3 region: CSARGATSGYEQYF. The CDR3 DNA sequence: TGCAGTGCTAGAGGGGCAACTAGCGGCTACGAGCAGTACTTC.

J is TRBJ1-1 and V is TRBV11-3, with D tentatively TRBD1 (6 bases). Germline CDR1 SGHNT, CDR2 YENEEA. CDR3 length equals 14 residues. The ends were cut back, 4 bases at V and 4 bases at J, with 13 bases in the middle. CDR3 amino acids: CASSWGGAFTEAFF. CDR3 bases: TGTGCCAGCAGCTGGGGGGGGGCATTCACTGAAGCTTTCTTT. Based on the CDR3 plus reference TRBV11-3 and TRBJ1-1, the full variable domain is EAGVVQSPRYKIIEKKQPVAFWCNPISGHNTLYWYLQNLGQGPELLIRYENEEAVDDSQLPKDRFSAERLKGVDSTLKIQPAELGDSAVYLCASSWGGAFTEAFFGQGTRLTVV.

This clonotype was counted ten times or more. V gene TRBV6-2 or TRBV6-3 combines with J gene TRBJ2-7, with D perhaps matching TRBD1 (6 bases). CDR3 length: 16 amino acids. CDR1 is MNHEY, CDR2 SVGEGT, per germline. Between the trimmed V and J ends, which lost 0 bases and 1 base, there was a span of 13 bases. CDR3 coding DNA: TGTGCCAGCAGTTACTCGAGGGGTGACAGGTCCTACGAGCAGTACTTC. It yields the protein CASSYSRGDRSYEQYF.

This clonotype was detected ten times or more. The rearrangement uses TRBV7-2 and TRBJ1-5; D unclear. V gave up 0 bases and J gave up 1 base, with 7 bases separating them. This CDR3 has 15 amino acids. Germline values: CDR1 SGHTA, CDR2 FQGNSA. CDR3: CASSLAGSSNQPQHF. The CDR3 DNA follows: TGTGCCAGCAGCTTAGCAGGGTCCAGCAATCAGCCCCAGCATTTT.

This clonotype has a count of ten or more. The chain carries TRBV19 and TRBJ1-1; tentative D call: TRBD1 (5 bases). The germline V gene encodes CDR1 LNHDA and CDR2 SQIVND (reference sequence). This CDR3 contains 15 residues. Deletions cut 3 bases from V and 7 bases from J, with 18 bases between. CDR3 nucleotides: TGTGCCAGTAGTATTGAATTTTGGGGCCGAGGTGAAGCTTTCTTT. This sequence encodes CASSIEFWGRGEAFF. The variable domain in full, completed from reference TRBV19 and TRBJ1-1, reads DGGITQSPKYLFRKEGQNVTLSCEQNLNHDAMYWYRQDPGQGLRLIYYSQIVNDFQKGDIAEGYSVSREKKESFPLTVTSAQKNPTAFYLCASSIEFWGRGEAFFGQGTRLTVV.

There are many counts of this clonotype. The J gene is TRBJ2-7, the V gene TRBV19, with TRBD1 matching over 8 bases. The CDR3 extends over 15 amino acids. Trimming at V came to 7 bases and at J to 2 bases, leaving 10 bases not matched to a gene. Germline CDR1 LNHDA, CDR2 SQIVND (reference sequence). The CDR3 here is CASTPTGTGTYEQYF. The CDR3 coding sequence is TGTGCCAGTACCCCAACCGGGACAGGCACCTACGAGCAGTACTTC. Using reference TRBV19 and TRBJ2-7 for the parts outside the CDR3, the full variable domain is DGGITQSPKYLFRKEGQNVTLSCEQNLNHDAMYWYRQDPGQGLRLIYYSQIVNDFQKGDIAEGYSVSREKKESFPLTVTSAQKNPTAFYLCASTPTGTGTYEQYFGPGTRLTVT.

This clonotype was counted ten times or more. CDR3 protein: CASSPWTVEYGYTF. DNA of the CDR3: TGTGCCAGCAGCCCATGGACGGTAGAATATGGCTACACCTTC. The chain carries TRBV7-9 and TRBJ1-2; D call uncertain. The CDR3 runs to 14 residues. V was clipped by 5 bases and J by 5 bases, with 15 bases between them. CDR1 is SEHNR, CDR2 FQNEAQ, per germline (reference sequence).

Comment on this clonotype: Possible read error: a much larger clone is one base away. The V call is TRBV3-1, the J call TRBJ2-7; TRBD2 matches 13 bases. CDR3 length: 17 amino acids. Germline loops: CDR1 LGHDT, CDR2 YNNKEL (reference sequence). CDR3 in amino acids: CASSRRTSGSHPYEQHF. CDR3 coding DNA: TGTGCCAGCAGCCGTCGGACTAGCGGGAGCCACCCCTACGAGCAGCACTTC.

This clonotype has more than one count but fewer than ten. The chain uses TRBV27 and TRBJ1-5; 9 bases are a match to TRBD1. This CDR3 is built from 16 residues. Looked up from germline, CDR1 is MNHEY and CDR2 is SMNVEV (reference sequence). V lost 5 bases, J lost 4 bases, and 9 bases stayed unmatched. CDR3 in DNA: TGTGCCAGCAGTACCTCCGGGACAGGGTATAATCAGCCCCAGCATTTT. It yields the protein CASSTSGTGYNQPQHF.

This clonotype has at least ten counts. The V call is TRBV7-9, the J call TRBJ1-1, with 10 nucleotides matching TRBD1. The CDR3 is 14 residues long. V shed 5 bases, J shed 5 bases, and the junction held 5 bases outside the gene matches. From germline, CDR1 is SEHNR and CDR2 FQNEAQ (reference sequence). The DNA for the CDR3 is TGTGCCAGCAGCCGCGACAGGGGGCGAACTGAAGCTTTCTTT. Its translation: CASSRDRGRTEAFF.

The table lists this clonotype with many counts. The chain couples TRBV7-2 to TRBJ2-3; 7 nucleotides align to TRBD1. This CDR3 has 12 residues. The trim removed 4 bases at V and 8 bases at J, leaving 3 bases unmatched. Per germline, CDR1 SGHTA and CDR2 FQGNSA. The CDR3 region has the DNA TGTGCCAGCAGCTCACAGGGGAGTACGCAGTATTTT. Its translation: CASSSQGSTQYF.

This clonotype was detected ten times or more. The genes are TRBV6-1 and TRBJ2-7; D ambiguous. The CDR3 has 12 amino acids. Germline V gene lookup returns CDR1 MNHNS and CDR2 SASEGT. V lost 7 bases, J lost 4 bases, and 11 bases lay in between. This CDR3 reads CASIPDGYEQYF. CDR3 coding DNA: TGTGCCAGCATCCCCGACGGATACGAGCAGTACTTC.

The V and J genes are TRBV7-3 and TRBJ2-5; maybe TRBD2 (6 bases). The CDR3 spans 15 residues. CDR1 is SGHTA and CDR2 is FQGTGA in the germline V gene. The V gene lost 2 bases and the J gene lost 3 bases, with 13 bases spanning the gap. This chain's CDR3 is CASSLSLAGKETQYF. The CDR3 DNA reads TGTGCCAGCAGCTTATCCTTGGCGGGAAAAGAGACCCAGTACTTC.

The table lists this clonotype with a few counts. A clone one base away is much larger, so this may be a read error. V and J are TRBV15 and TRBJ1-2; D remains unclear. Trimming took 1 base from V and 3 from J, leaving 9 bases between them. The CDR3 sequence is 14 residues long. Germline values: CDR1 LNHNV, CDR2 YYDKDF (reference sequence). The CDR3 sequence is CATSRAGADYGYTF. The CDR3 bases are TGTGCCACCAGCAGAGCTGGTGCCGACTATGGCTACACCTTC.

This clonotype has only one observation. With a much larger clone just one base away, this may be a read error. The genes are TRBV5-1 and TRBJ1-4, with D maybe TRBD1 (5 bases). This CDR3 comprises 14 residues. Germline V gene lookup returns CDR1 SGHRS and CDR2 YFSETQ. CDR3 DNA sequence: TGCGCCAGCAGCTTAAGGGACGGAGATGAAAAACTGTCTTTT. Its protein product is CASSLRDGDEKLSF.